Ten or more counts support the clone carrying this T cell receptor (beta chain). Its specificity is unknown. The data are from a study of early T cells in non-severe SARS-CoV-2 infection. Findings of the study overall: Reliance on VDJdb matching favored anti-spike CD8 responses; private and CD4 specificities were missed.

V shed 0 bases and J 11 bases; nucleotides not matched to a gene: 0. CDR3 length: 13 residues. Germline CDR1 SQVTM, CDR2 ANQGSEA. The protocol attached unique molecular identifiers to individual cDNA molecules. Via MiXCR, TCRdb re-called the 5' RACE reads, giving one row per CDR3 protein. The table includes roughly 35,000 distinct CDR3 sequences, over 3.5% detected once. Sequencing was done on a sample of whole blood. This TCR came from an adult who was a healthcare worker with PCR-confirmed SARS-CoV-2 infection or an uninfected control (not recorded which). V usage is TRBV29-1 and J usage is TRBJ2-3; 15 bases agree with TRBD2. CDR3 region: CSVEEGLAGGQYF. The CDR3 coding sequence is TGCAGCGTTGAAGAGGGACTAGCGGGAGGGCAGTATTTT.